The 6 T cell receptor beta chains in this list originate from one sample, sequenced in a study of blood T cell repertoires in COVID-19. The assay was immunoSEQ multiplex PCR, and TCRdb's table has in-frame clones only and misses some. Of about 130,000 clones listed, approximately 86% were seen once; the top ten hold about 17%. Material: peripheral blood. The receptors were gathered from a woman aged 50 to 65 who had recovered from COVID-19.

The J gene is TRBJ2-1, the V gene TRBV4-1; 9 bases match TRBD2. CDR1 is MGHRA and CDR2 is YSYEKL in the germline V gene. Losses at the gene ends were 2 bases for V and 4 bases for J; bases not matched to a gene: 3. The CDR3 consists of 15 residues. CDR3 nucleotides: TGCGCCAGCAGCCAATTAGCGGGAGAATACAATGAGCAGTTCTTC. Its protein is CASSQLAGEYNEQFF.

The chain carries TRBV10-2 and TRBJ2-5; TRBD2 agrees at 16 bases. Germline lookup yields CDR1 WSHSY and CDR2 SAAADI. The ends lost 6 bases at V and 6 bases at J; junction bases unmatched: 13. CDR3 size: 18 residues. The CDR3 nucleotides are TGCGCCAGCAGCGGGACTAGCGGGAGGGCCCATTTGGGAAAGACCCAGTACTTC. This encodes CASSGTSGRAHLGKTQYF.

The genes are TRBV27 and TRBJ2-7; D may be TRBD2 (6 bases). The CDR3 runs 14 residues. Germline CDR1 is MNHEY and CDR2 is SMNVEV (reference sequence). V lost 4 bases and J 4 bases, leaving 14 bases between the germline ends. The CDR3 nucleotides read TGTGCCAGCAGTTACGGGAGCGGAAGGTACGAGCAGTACTTC. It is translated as CASSYGSGRYEQYF.

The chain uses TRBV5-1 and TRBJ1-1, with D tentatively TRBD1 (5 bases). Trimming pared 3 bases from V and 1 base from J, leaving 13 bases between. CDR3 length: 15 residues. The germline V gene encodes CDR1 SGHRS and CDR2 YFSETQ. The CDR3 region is CASSSSQGANTEAFF. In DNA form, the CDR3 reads TGCGCCAGCAGCTCCTCGCAGGGTGCGAACACTGAAGCTTTCTTT.

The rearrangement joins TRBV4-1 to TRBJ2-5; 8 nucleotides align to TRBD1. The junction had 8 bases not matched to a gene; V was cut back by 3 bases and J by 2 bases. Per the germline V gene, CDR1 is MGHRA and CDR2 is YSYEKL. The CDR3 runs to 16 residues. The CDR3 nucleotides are TGCGCCAGCAGCCAGTTCGGACAGGGTAAACAAGAGACCCAGTACTTC. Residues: CASSQFGQGKQETQYF.

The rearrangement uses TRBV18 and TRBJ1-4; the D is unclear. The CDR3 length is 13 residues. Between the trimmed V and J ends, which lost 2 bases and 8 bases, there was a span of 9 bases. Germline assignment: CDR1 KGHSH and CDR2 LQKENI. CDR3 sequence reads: CASSPEMLEKLFF. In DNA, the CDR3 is TGTGCCAGCTCACCAGAGATGCTAGAAAAACTGTTTTTT.